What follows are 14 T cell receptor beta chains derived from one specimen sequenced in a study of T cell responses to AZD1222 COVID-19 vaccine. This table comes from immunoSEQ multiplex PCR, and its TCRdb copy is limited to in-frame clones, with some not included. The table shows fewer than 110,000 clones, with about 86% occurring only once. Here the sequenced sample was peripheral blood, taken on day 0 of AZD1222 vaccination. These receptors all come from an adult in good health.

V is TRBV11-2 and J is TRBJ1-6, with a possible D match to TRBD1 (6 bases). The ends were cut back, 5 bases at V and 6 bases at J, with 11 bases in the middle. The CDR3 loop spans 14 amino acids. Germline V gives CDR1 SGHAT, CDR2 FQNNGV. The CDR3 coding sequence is TGTGCCAGCAGCACCGGACAGTCTAATTCACCCCTCCACTTT. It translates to CASSTGQSNSPLHF.

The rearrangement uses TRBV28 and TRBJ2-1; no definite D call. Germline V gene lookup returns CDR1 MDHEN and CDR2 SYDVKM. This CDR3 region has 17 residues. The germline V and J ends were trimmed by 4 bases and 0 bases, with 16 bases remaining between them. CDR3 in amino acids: CASSSLLSGFSYNEQFF. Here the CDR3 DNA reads TGTGCCAGCAGTTCCCTTTTGTCAGGATTCTCCTACAATGAGCAGTTCTTC.

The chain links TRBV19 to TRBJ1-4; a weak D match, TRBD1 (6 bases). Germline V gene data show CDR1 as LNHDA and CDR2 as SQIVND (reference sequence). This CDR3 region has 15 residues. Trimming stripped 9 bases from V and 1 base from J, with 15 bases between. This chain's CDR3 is CASINRAETNEKLFF. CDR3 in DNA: TGTGCCAGCATCAACAGGGCCGAAACTAATGAAAAACTGTTTTTT.

CDR3 loop: CASSPVTGRAEAFF. CDR3 coding DNA: TGTGCCAGCAGTCCGGTGACAGGGAGGGCTGAAGCTTTCTTT. V and J are TRBV28 and TRBJ1-1, with 7 bases that match TRBD1. Germline-derived CDR1 and CDR2 are MDHEN and SYDVKM. There are 14 residues in the CDR3. After removal of 5 bases from V and 6 bases from J, the junction contained 9 bases not matched to a gene.

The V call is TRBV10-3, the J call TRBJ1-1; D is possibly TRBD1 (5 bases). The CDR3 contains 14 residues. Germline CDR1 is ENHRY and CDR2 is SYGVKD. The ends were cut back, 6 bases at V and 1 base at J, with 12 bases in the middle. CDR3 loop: CAIRPRETNTEAFF. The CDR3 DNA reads TGTGCCATCAGGCCCAGGGAGACGAACACTGAAGCTTTCTTT.

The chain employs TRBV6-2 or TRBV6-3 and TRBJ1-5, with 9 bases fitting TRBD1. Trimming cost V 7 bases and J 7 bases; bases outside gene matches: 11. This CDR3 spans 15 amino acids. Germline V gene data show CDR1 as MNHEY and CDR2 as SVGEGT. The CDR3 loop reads CASNPGQGIWQPQHF. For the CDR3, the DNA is TGTGCCAGCAACCCGGGACAGGGAATATGGCAGCCCCAGCATTTT.

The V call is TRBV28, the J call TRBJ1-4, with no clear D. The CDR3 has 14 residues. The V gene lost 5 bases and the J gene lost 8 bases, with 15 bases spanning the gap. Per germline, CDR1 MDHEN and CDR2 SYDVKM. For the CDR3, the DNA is TGTGCCAGCAGTGAAAGCCCCCAACGGGAAAAACTGTTTTTT. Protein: CASSESPQREKLFF.

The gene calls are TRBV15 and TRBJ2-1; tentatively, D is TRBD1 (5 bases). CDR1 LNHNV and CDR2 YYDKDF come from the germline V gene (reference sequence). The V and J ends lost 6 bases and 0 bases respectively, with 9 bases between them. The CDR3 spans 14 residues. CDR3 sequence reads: CATRTAFSYNEQFF. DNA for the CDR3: TGTGCCACCAGGACAGCCTTCTCCTACAATGAGCAGTTCTTC.

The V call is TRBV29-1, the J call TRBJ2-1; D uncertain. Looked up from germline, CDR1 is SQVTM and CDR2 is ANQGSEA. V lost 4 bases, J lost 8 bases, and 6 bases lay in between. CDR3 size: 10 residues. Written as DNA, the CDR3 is TGCAGCGTTGCCGGTGATGAGCAGTTCTTC. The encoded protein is CSVAGDEQFF.

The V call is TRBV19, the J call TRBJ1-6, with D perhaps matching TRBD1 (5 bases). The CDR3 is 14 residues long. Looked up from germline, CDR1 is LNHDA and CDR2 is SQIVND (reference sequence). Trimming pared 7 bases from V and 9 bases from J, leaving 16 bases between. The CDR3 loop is CASKSSRVSSPLHF. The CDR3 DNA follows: TGTGCCAGTAAAAGTTCCAGGGTCTCTTCACCCCTCCACTTT.

In nucleotides, the CDR3 is TGTGCCTGGAGTGTTAGGGACAGGGGGCGAGGGACAGCTTTCTTT. This codes for CAWSVRDRGRGTAFF. This chain links TRBV30 with TRBJ1-1; 12 bases agree with TRBD1. CDR1 is GTSNPN, CDR2 SVGIG, per germline (reference sequence). The CDR3 runs to 15 residues. Unmatched junction bases numbered 9, after V lost 0 bases and J lost 10 bases.

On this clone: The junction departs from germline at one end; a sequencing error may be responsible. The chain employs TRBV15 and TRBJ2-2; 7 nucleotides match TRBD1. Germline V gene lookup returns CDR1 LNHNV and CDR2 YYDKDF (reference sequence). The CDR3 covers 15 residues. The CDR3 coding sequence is TGTGCCACCAGAAGAGGACAGGTATCTCCGGGGGAGCTGTTTTTT. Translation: CATRRGQVSPGELFF.

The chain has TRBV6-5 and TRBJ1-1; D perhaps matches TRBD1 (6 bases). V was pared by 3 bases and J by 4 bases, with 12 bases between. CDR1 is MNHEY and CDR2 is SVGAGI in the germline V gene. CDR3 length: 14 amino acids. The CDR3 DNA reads TGTGCCAGCAGTTATCCGGGGGCGGCCACTGAAGCTTTCTTT. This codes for CASSYPGAATEAFF.

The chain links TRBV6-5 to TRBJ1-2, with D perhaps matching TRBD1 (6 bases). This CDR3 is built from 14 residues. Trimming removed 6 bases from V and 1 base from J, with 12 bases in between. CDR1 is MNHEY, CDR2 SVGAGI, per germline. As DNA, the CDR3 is TGTGCCAGCAGGCAGACAGGCCTTAACTATGGCTACACCTTC. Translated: CASRQTGLNYGYTF.